A single sample is the source of the 9 T cell receptor beta chains below, sequenced in a study of glioma-infiltrating T cells after dendritic cell vaccination. Using immunoSEQ multiplex PCR, the repertoire was profiled, and TCRdb retains in-frame clones only, with some absent. The sample holds about 73,000 clones, roughly 80% seen once. The sequencing here drew on blood, taken before dendritic cell vaccination. These receptor sequences come from a human donor with glioblastoma.

CDR3 DNA: TGTGCCAGCGAAGGGCAGGACAGTAACTATGGCTACACCTTC. It translates to CASEGQDSNYGYTF. The V gene is TRBV21-1, the J gene TRBJ1-2; TRBD1, as called in the table, went unchecked against the DNA. TRBV21-1 is a pseudogene locus. The CDR3 runs to 14 residues.

This chain uses TRBV5-4 with TRBJ1-2; D gene unclear. The germline gives CDR1 SGHNT, CDR2 YYREEE (reference sequence). Trimming removed 4 bases at V and 1 base at J, with 8 bases between. The CDR3 sequence is 13 residues long. The CDR3 DNA sequence: TGTGCCAGCAGCGGCGGCCTTAACTATGGCTACACCTTC. Residues: CASSGGLNYGYTF.

This clone has only one observation. J is TRBJ2-1 and V is TRBV29-1; TRBD2 matches 7 bases. Germline CDR1 and CDR2: SQVTM and ANQGSEA. With V trimmed by 3 bases and J by 7 bases, 9 bases remained unmatched. The CDR3 consists of 14 residues. Written as DNA, the CDR3 is TGCAGCGTTGACTTCCTCGGGAGGTGGAATGAGCAGTTCTTC. This gives the protein CSVDFLGRWNEQFF.

In this sample, this clone turned up once. This chain joins TRBV7-2 and TRBJ2-7, with TRBD1 matching over 9 bases. With V trimmed by 4 bases and J by 6 bases, 7 bases remained unmatched. In germline, CDR1 is SGHTA, CDR2 FQGNSA. The CDR3 sequence is 14 residues long. This CDR3 reads CASSSQGAGVEQYF. The CDR3 nucleotides read TGTGCCAGCAGCTCACAGGGGGCGGGGGTCGAGCAGTACTTC.

DNA for the CDR3: TGTGCCAGCAGTTTGACAGAGGACAGGGCCGGAGCTAACTATGGCTACACCTTC. Its protein is CASSLTEDRAGANYGYTF. The gene calls are TRBV27 and TRBJ1-2; 8 bases are shared with TRBD1. CDR3 length: 18 residues. V was pared by 3 bases and J by 0 bases, with 12 bases of the junction left unmatched. The germline V gene has CDR1 MNHEY and CDR2 SMNVEV (reference sequence).

The genes are TRBV5-1 and TRBJ2-5; unclear D gene. Trimming cost V 4 bases and J 4 bases, with 14 bases left between them. The CDR3 totals 14 residues. Germline CDR1 and CDR2: SGHRS and YFSETQ. The CDR3: CASSALETGETQYF. In nucleotides, the CDR3 is TGCGCCAGCAGCGCTCTAGAGACGGGAGAGACCCAGTACTTC.

This clone was detected once. This sequence joins TRBV5-4 and TRBJ1-4; D gene ambiguous. This CDR3 contains 16 residues. Germline loops: CDR1 SGHNT, CDR2 YYREEE (reference sequence). Trimming stripped 6 bases from V and 3 bases from J, with 18 bases between. The DNA of the CDR3 is TGTGCCAGCACCCGTTCCCCGGCGGAGCCTAATGAAAAACTGTTTTTT. Its protein is CASTRSPAEPNEKLFF.

The rearrangement uses TRBV30 and TRBJ2-1, with 7 bases that match TRBD2. This CDR3 has 13 amino acids. V gave up 3 bases and J gave up 10 bases; unmatched junction bases: 9. Germline-derived CDR1 and CDR2 are GTSNPN and SVGIG (reference sequence). CDR3 in amino acids: CAWRKSGATEQFF. The CDR3 DNA reads TGTGCCTGGAGAAAAAGCGGGGCCACCGAGCAGTTCTTC.

The chain couples TRBV28 to TRBJ2-1, with unresolved D. Germline values: CDR1 MDHEN, CDR2 SYDVKM. Trimming took 7 bases from V and 3 from J, leaving 16 bases between them. The CDR3 sequence is 15 residues long. The CDR3 DNA sequence: TGTGCCAGCACGTCCCCCAACCCTATCTACAATGAGCAGTTCTTC. Translated, it gives CASTSPNPIYNEQFF.